This TCR beta chain comes out of a study of blood T cell repertoires in COVID-19. Clones were read by immunoSEQ multiplex PCR, and TCRdb kept only the in-frame ones, dropping some. The table includes 150,000 to 200,000 clones, just under 95% detected once. The CDR3 loop spans 14 amino acids. V gave up 6 bases and J gave up 1 base; unmatched junction bases: 5. Germline-derived CDR1 and CDR2 are SQVTM and ANQGSEA. The clonotype originates from a woman in her forties or fifties with acute or convalescent COVID-19. The chain couples TRBV29-1 to TRBJ1-2; 10 bases agree with TRBD1. The sequenced sample consisted of peripheral blood. The CDR3 loop reads CSVGGQGRNYGYTF. The DNA for the CDR3 is TGCAGCGTGGGGGGACAGGGGCGTAACTATGGCTACACCTTC. Based on the CDR3 plus reference TRBV29-1 and TRBJ1-2, the full variable domain is SAVISQKPSRDICQRGTSLTIQCQVDSQVTMMFWYRQQPGQSLTLIATANQGSEATYESGFVIDKFPISRPNLTFSTLTVSNMSPEDSSIYLCSVGGQGRNYGYTFGSGTRLTVV.